The 27 T cell receptor beta chains in this list originate from one sample, sequenced in a study of cytomegalovirus exposure and HLA in healthy donors. In the PCR, 60 Vbeta and 13 Jbeta primers were used. Sequencing used immunoSEQ multiplex PCR; TCRdb keeps in-frame clones, though not all of them. The sample shows 90,000 to 120,000 clones, 60% to 80% of them seen only once. Sequenced sample: PBMCs. These receptors were taken from a man aged 55 to 70 in good health and CMV-seropositive.

This chain connects TRBV2 to TRBJ2-7; 9 bases are a match to TRBD1. CDR3 length: 14 amino acids. Germline CDR1 is SNHLY and CDR2 is FYNNEI. Trimming removed 3 bases from V and 5 bases from J; junction bases left unmatched: 5. The CDR3 bases are TGTGCCAGCAGTGACCGGGACAGGGTCCACGAGCAGTACTTC. As protein: CASSDRDRVHEQYF. The complete variable domain, with remaining parts taken from reference TRBV2 and TRBJ2-7, reads EPEVTQTPSHQVTQMGQEVILRCVPISNHLYFYWYRQILGQKVEFLVSFYNNEISEKSEIFDDQFSVERPDGSNFTLKIRSTKLEDSAMYFCASSDRDRVHEQYFGPGTRLTVT.

Here the CDR3 reads CASSLSGTGAANEKLFF. In DNA, the CDR3 is TGCGCCAGCAGCCTTTCCGGGACAGGGGCAGCTAATGAAAAACTGTTTTTT. This chain joins TRBV5-1 and TRBJ1-4, with 10 positions matching TRBD1. V trimming: 4 bases; J trimming: 3 bases; junction bases outside the gene matches: 9. This CDR3 is built from 17 residues. Germline values: CDR1 SGHRS, CDR2 YFSETQ. Full variable domain (outside the CDR3, taken from reference TRBV5-1 and TRBJ1-4): KAGVTQTPRYLIKTRGQQVTLSCSPISGHRSVSWYQQTPGQGLQFLFEYFSETQRNKGNFPGRFSGRQFSNSRSEMNVSTLELGDSALYLCASSLSGTGAANEKLFFGSGTQLSVL.

This sequence joins TRBV10-2 and TRBJ2-2; 10 nucleotides line up with TRBD2. Losses at the gene ends were 7 bases for V and 6 bases for J; bases not matched to a gene: 2. The CDR3 contains 13 residues. In germline, CDR1 is WSHSY, CDR2 SAAADI. The CDR3: CASKLAGPGELFF. The CDR3 nucleotides are TGCGCCAGCAAACTAGCGGGGCCCGGGGAGCTGTTTTTT.

This rearrangement joins TRBV9 to TRBJ2-3; TRBD2 matches at 10 bases. Germline lookup yields CDR1 SGDLS and CDR2 YYNGEE. The V gene end was trimmed by 3 bases and the J gene end by 6 bases; junction bases not matched to a gene: 7. CDR3 length: 15 residues. The CDR3 sequence: CASSGSGTSVDTQYF. The CDR3 DNA is TGTGCCAGCAGCGGGTCCGGGACTAGCGTGGATACGCAGTATTTT.

This chain connects TRBV5-4 to TRBJ2-3; tentative D call: TRBD2 (6 bases). Germline V gene lookup returns CDR1 SGHNT and CDR2 YYREEE (reference sequence). V lost 2 bases and J lost 4, with 17 bases in between. This CDR3 is built from 16 residues. The CDR3 loop is CASSLLTGVGADTQYF. The CDR3 region has the DNA TGTGCCAGCAGCTTACTGACGGGGGTGGGGGCAGATACGCAGTATTTT.

This sequence joins TRBV5-1 and TRBJ2-3; D is uncertain. CDR1 is SGHRS and CDR2 is YFSETQ in the germline V gene. The germline V and J ends were trimmed by 0 bases and 2 bases, with 10 bases remaining between them. The CDR3 covers 15 residues. The chain's CDR3 is CASSLASSPTDTQYF. The CDR3 DNA is TGCGCCAGCAGCTTGGCGAGCTCACCCACAGATACGCAGTATTTT.

This chain connects TRBV5-4 to TRBJ1-1, with a tentative D call TRBD1 (5 bases). The ends were cut back, 0 bases at V and 1 base at J, with 10 bases in the middle. CDR1 and CDR2 from the germline V gene are SGHNT and YYREEE (reference sequence). This CDR3 contains 15 residues. CDR3 nucleotides: TGTGCCAGCAGCTTGGCGCGGACACCGAACACTGAAGCTTTCTTT. This codes for CASSLARTPNTEAFF.

This sequence joins TRBV30 and TRBJ1-2; a possible D gene is TRBD1 (6 bases). CDR1 is GTSNPN, CDR2 SVGIG, per germline (reference sequence). The CDR3 is made up of 13 amino acids. The ends were cut back, 7 bases at V and 2 bases at J, with 14 bases in the middle. The CDR3 coding sequence is TGTGCCTATCCGGACAGAGCCAACTATGGCTACACCTTC. Protein: CAYPDRANYGYTF.

This chain joins TRBV29-1 and TRBJ1-5; D gene uncertain. Germline lookup yields CDR1 SQVTM and CDR2 ANQGSEA. The CDR3 is made up of 13 amino acids. CDR3 DNA: TGCGCAGCGTTGTCTGGGAGCAATCAGCCCCAGCATTTT. This translates into CAALSGSNQPQHF.

In nucleotides, the CDR3 is TGTGCCAGCAGCTATCCAGGACAGGGATTATCCGAGCAGTACTTC. It yields the protein CASSYPGQGLSEQYF. V usage is TRBV6-5 and J usage is TRBJ2-7; TRBD1 aligns across 8 bases. The J segment lost 6 bases and the V segment lost 6 bases, leaving 13 bases of the junction unmatched. CDR3 length equals 15 residues. From germline, CDR1 is MNHEY and CDR2 SVGAGI.

In DNA, the CDR3 is TGTGCCATCAGGGACAGGGGATATGGCTACACCTTC. It yields the protein CAIRDRGYGYTF. The rearrangement uses TRBV10-3 and TRBJ1-2; 9 bases agree with TRBD1. The CDR3 extends over 12 amino acids. The J segment lost 5 bases and the V segment lost 6 bases, leaving 1 base of the junction unmatched. Germline CDR1 ENHRY, CDR2 SYGVKD.

This clone was detected only once. The chain couples TRBV6-1 to TRBJ1-4; 7 nucleotides agree with TRBD1. V lost 6 bases and J lost 7; bases outside the gene matches: 5. The CDR3 has 13 residues. CDR1 is MNHNS, CDR2 SASEGT, per germline. The CDR3, as DNA: TGTGCCAGCAGAGCCGGGACAGCTGAAAAACTGTTTTTT. This codes for CASRAGTAEKLFF.

The V gene is TRBV7-9, the J gene TRBJ2-1; 9 nucleotides line up with TRBD1. The CDR3 extends over 13 amino acids. The V and J ends lost 5 bases and 7 bases, in that order; junction bases with no gene match: 3. CDR1 is SEHNR and CDR2 is FQNEAQ in the germline V gene (reference sequence). CDR3 DNA sequence: TGTGCCAGCAGCCAACAGGGGGCAAATGAGCAGTTCTTC. Translating gives CASSQQGANEQFF.

A few counts support this clone. The V gene is TRBV6-5, the J gene TRBJ1-5; the match to TRBD1 covers 8 bases. Trimming took 7 bases from V and 5 from J; bases not matched to a gene: 7. This CDR3 is 14 amino acids long. Germline-derived CDR1 and CDR2 are MNHEY and SVGAGI. CDR3 protein: CASIIGQGHQPQHF. The CDR3 nucleotides read TGTGCCAGCATTATTGGACAGGGCCATCAGCCCCAGCATTTT.

This chain joins TRBV11-3 and TRBJ2-5, with 10 bases identical to TRBD2. This CDR3 is built from 17 residues. V gave up 1 base and J gave up 2 bases; unmatched junction bases: 7. Per the germline V gene, CDR1 is SGHNT and CDR2 is YENEEA. The CDR3 loop reads CASSLGQRGGHQETQYF. In nucleotides, the CDR3 is TGTGCCAGCAGCTTAGGGCAGCGGGGGGGCCATCAAGAGACCCAGTACTTC.

This sequence joins TRBV6-6 and TRBJ2-3; possible D gene TRBD2, 6 bases. Trimming took 2 bases from V and 1 from J, leaving 10 bases between them. Per the germline V gene, CDR1 is MNHNY and CDR2 is SVGAGI (reference sequence). The CDR3 consists of 15 residues. The CDR3 DNA reads as TGTGCCAGCAGTTACAGGCGGGGCGGCACAGATACGCAGTATTTT. Its translation: CASSYRRGGTDTQYF.

The genes are TRBV19 and TRBJ2-7; TRBD2 agrees at 11 bases. The V gene end was trimmed by 5 bases and the J gene end by 2 bases; junction bases not matched to a gene: 5. The CDR3 is 15 residues long. Per germline, CDR1 LNHDA and CDR2 SQIVND (reference sequence). The CDR3 DNA reads as TGTGCCAGTAGTCGGGGGGGACTAGCGGCCTACGAGCAGTACTTC. This encodes CASSRGGLAAYEQYF. Full variable domain (rest looked up from reference TRBV19 and TRBJ2-7): DGGITQSPKYLFRKEGQNVTLSCEQNLNHDAMYWYRQDPGQGLRLIYYSQIVNDFQKGDIAEGYSVSREKKESFPLTVTSAQKNPTAFYLCASSRGGLAAYEQYFGPGTRLTVT.

This clone was found once. The chain uses TRBV9 and TRBJ2-5, with 9 bases that match TRBD2. In germline, CDR1 is SGDLS, CDR2 YYNGEE. The CDR3 runs 16 residues. J gave up 1 base and V 0 bases, and 4 bases lay outside the gene matches. The CDR3 is CASSVGDSGGQETQYF. DNA of the CDR3: TGTGCCAGCAGCGTAGGGGATAGCGGGGGCCAAGAGACCCAGTACTTC.

The genes are TRBV9 and TRBJ1-1; D remains unclear. CDR3 length: 15 amino acids. From germline, CDR1 is SGDLS and CDR2 YYNGEE. V was cut by 3 bases and J by 5 bases, with 17 bases left in between. The CDR3, as DNA: TGTGCCAGCAGCGCCACCCTACTAGGGCATACTGAAGCTTTCTTT. This translates into CASSATLLGHTEAFF.

The chain employs TRBV10-3 and TRBJ1-4; D is uncertain. The V gene's germline CDR1 is ENHRY and CDR2 SYGVKD. This CDR3 spans 14 amino acids. V was trimmed by 2 bases and J by 2 bases, leaving 6 bases between them. This CDR3 reads CAISEGRTNEKLFF. The DNA for the CDR3 is TGTGCCATCAGTGAGGGGCGTACTAATGAAAAACTGTTTTTT.

The chain couples TRBV6-4 to TRBJ1-1; 11 bases line up with TRBD1. With V trimmed by 3 bases and J by 5 bases, 2 bases remained unmatched. Germline loops: CDR1 MRHNA, CDR2 SNTAGT. The CDR3 is made up of 14 amino acids. The CDR3 sequence is CASSDGQGATEAFF. The CDR3 region has the DNA TGTGCCAGCAGTGATGGACAGGGGGCGACTGAAGCTTTCTTT.

The genes are TRBV2 and TRBJ2-3; the match to TRBD2 covers 8 bases. CDR3 size: 19 residues. Germline assignment: CDR1 SNHLY and CDR2 FYNNEI. The junction had 19 bases not matched to a gene; V was cut back by 4 bases and J by 4 bases. The CDR3 loop is CASSAPPGGAPEGADTQYF. DNA of the CDR3: TGTGCCAGCAGTGCCCCACCCGGGGGGGCACCTGAGGGGGCAGATACGCAGTATTTT.

J is TRBJ1-2 and V is TRBV27; 11 bases fit TRBD1. Germline assignment: CDR1 MNHEY and CDR2 SMNVEV (reference sequence). The junction had 5 bases not matched to a gene; V was cut back by 4 bases and J by 4 bases. This CDR3 spans 15 amino acids. As DNA, the CDR3 is TGTGCCAGCAGTTCGGGACAGGGGGAACTCTATGGCTACACCTTC. It codes for CASSSGQGELYGYTF.

The chain uses TRBV10-1 and TRBJ2-5; the D is unclear. V was cut by 0 bases and J by 2 bases, with 4 bases left in between. CDR1 is WNHNN and CDR2 is SYGVQD in the germline V gene (reference sequence). CDR3 length equals 13 residues. The CDR3 DNA is TGCGCCAGCAGTGAGTCTCAGCAAGAGACCCAGTACTTC. Amino acid sequence: CASSESQQETQYF.

By share of the sample, this clone is medium-sized. This chain uses TRBV4-1 with TRBJ1-1; no clear D. This CDR3 has 14 residues. In germline, CDR1 is MGHRA, CDR2 YSYEKL. With 4 bases removed from V and 8 bases from J, the gap between germline ends came to 17 bases. CDR3 in amino acids: CASSPPSSLREAFF. CDR3 nucleotide sequence: TGCGCCAGCAGCCCCCCCAGCTCCCTCAGGGAAGCTTTCTTT.

The chain is built from TRBV27 and TRBJ1-1; 7 positions agree with TRBD1. Losses at the gene ends were 4 bases for V and 0 bases for J; bases not matched to a gene: 2. Looked up from germline, CDR1 is MNHEY and CDR2 is SMNVEV (reference sequence). The CDR3 runs to 14 residues. As DNA, the CDR3 is TGTGCCAGCAGTTCGGGACAGATGAACACTGAAGCTTTCTTT. Protein product: CASSSGQMNTEAFF.

This chain connects TRBV25-1 to TRBJ1-2; a weak D match, TRBD1 (5 bases). Germline assignment: CDR1 MGHDK and CDR2 SYGVNS. V was shortened by 4 bases and J by 8 bases, with 11 bases between the two germline ends. This CDR3 comprises 12 residues. In DNA form, the CDR3 reads TGTGCCAGCAGTGCCCAGGGCAAAGGCTACACCTTC. This codes for CASSAQGKGYTF.